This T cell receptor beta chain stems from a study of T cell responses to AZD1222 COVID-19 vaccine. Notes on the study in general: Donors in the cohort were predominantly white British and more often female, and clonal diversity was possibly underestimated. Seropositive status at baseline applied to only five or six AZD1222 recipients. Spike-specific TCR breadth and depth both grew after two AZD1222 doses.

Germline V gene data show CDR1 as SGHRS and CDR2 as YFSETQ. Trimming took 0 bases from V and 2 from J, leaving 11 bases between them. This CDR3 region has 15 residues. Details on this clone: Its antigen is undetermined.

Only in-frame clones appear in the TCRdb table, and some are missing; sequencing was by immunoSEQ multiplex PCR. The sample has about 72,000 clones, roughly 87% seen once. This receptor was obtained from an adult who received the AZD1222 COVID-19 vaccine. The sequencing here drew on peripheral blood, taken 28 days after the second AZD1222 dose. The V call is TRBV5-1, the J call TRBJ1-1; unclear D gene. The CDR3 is CASSLALGGNTEAFF. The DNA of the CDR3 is TGCGCCAGCAGCTTGGCCTTGGGAGGAAACACTGAAGCTTTCTTT.